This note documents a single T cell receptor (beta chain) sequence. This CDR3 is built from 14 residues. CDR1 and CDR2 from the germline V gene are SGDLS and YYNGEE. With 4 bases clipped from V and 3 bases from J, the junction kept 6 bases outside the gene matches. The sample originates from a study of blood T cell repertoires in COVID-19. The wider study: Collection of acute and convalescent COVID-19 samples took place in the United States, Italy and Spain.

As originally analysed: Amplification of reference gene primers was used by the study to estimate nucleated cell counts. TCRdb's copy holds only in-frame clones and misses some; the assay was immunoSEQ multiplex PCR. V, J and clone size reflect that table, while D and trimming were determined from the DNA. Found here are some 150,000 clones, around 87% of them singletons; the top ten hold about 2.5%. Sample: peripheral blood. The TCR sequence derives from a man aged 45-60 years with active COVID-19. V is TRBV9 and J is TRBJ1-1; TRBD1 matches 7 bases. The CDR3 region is CASSSNRGDTEAFF. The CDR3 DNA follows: TGTGCCAGCAGCTCAAACAGGGGAGACACTGAAGCTTTCTTT.